This TCR beta chain stems from a study of cytomegalovirus exposure and HLA in healthy donors. Study-level information: An analysis done earlier identified about 100 million unique TCR beta sequences from about 179 million T cells. Study conclusions and caveats: Sequences of the TCR beta chain were said to predict the HLA-A and HLA-B alleles of most subjects accurately.

Germline V gene sequence: CDR1 SGHRS, CDR2 YFSETQ. Trimming shortened V by 4 bases and J by 5 bases, and 20 bases separated the two germline ends. This CDR3 has 16 amino acids. The PCR had 60 Vbeta and 13 Jbeta primers. Under the authors' procedure: There were about 80 million unique TCR beta chains by a later count, and 10 million to 12 million of them were shared. TCRdb's table, derived via immunoSEQ multiplex PCR, lists solely in-frame clones and lacks some. The V and J calls and clone size come from that table; D and trimming were worked out from the DNA. This sample yields approximately 120,000 clones, of which 75% to 85% are seen a single time; around 1.8% belongs to the top ten. Details on this clone: What it binds is not known.

Sequenced sample: PBMCs. The chain has TRBV5-1 and TRBJ2-3; a weak D match, TRBD1 (8 bases). The TCR originated in a man aged 50-59 years in good health and CMV-seronegative. Here the CDR3 DNA reads TGCGCCAGCAGCAACAAGGACAGGGAGGGGGTAGATACGCAGTATTTT. Its translation is CASSNKDREGVDTQYF. Full variable domain (missing parts from reference TRBV5-1 and TRBJ2-3): KAGVTQTPRYLIKTRGQQVTLSCSPISGHRSVSWYQQTPGQGLQFLFEYFSETQRNKGNFPGRFSGRQFSNSRSEMNVSTLELGDSALYLCASSNKDREGVDTQYFGPGTRLTVL.